Listed below are T cell receptor beta chains from one sample, sequenced in a study of control samples from healthy donors and cancer patients. Method: immunoSEQ multiplex PCR; TCRdb's copy keeps in-frame clones and lacks some. The sample shows more than 100,000 clones, around nine tenths of them seen only once. Sequences were obtained from blood. The origin of the receptors is a man aged 18 to 29 in good health. CDR3s include the opening cysteine and the closing phenylalanine or tryptophan. Each record gives: clone size, V gene, D gene, J gene, CDR3 protein, CDR3 DNA. The D gene is left open where the match is weak. The size field is filled for only some rows; it gives once, few, many or a size class.

clone size: .
V gene: TRBV19
D gene: TRBD1
J gene: TRBJ1-1
CDR3 protein: CASSGVQGWYTEAFF
CDR3 DNA: TGTGCCAGTAGTGGCGTACAGGGGTGGTACACTGAAGCTTTCTTT

clone size: few
V gene: TRBV6-5
D gene: .
J gene: TRBJ1-1
CDR3 protein: CAIAQDSMNTEAFF
CDR3 DNA: TGTGCCATCGCACAGGACAGCATGAACACTGAAGCTTTCTTT

clone size: .
V gene: TRBV9
D gene: .
J gene: TRBJ2-5
CDR3 protein: CASSVEQETQYF
CDR3 DNA: TGTGCCAGCAGCGTAGAACAAGAGACCCAGTACTTC

clone size: once
V gene: TRBV7-9
D gene: TRBD2
J gene: TRBJ2-5
CDR3 protein: CASSRAGTETQYF
CDR3 DNA: TGTGCCAGCAGCCGAGCGGGGACGGAGACCCAGTACTTC

clone size: .
V gene: TRBV11-2
D gene: .
J gene: TRBJ2-1
CDR3 protein: CASSLRSGLYNEQFF
CDR3 DNA: TGTGCCAGCAGCTTACGCAGCGGTCTATACAATGAGCAGTTCTTC

clone size: .
V gene: TRBV7-6
D gene: .
J gene: TRBJ2-3
CDR3 protein: CASSLEYITGTDTQYF
CDR3 DNA: TGTGCCAGCAGCTTAGAGTATATAACGGGCACAGATACGCAGTATTTT

clone size: .
V gene: TRBV3-1/TRBV3-2
D gene: .
J gene: TRBJ2-5
CDR3 protein: CASSRLAVYQETQYF
CDR3 DNA: TGTGCCAGCAGCCGGTTGGCGGTGTACCAAGAGACCCAGTACTTC

clone size: .
V gene: TRBV4-1
D gene: .
J gene: TRBJ1-1
CDR3 protein: CASSQVDGAGTEAFF
CDR3 DNA: TGCGCCAGCAGCCAAGTTGACGGCGCCGGCACTGAAGCTTTTTTT

clone size: .
V gene: TRBV3-1/TRBV3-2
D gene: TRBD2
J gene: TRBJ2-1
CDR3 protein: CASSQDWATSGVNEQFF
CDR3 DNA: TGTGCCAGCAGCCAAGATTGGGCGACTAGCGGGGTAAATGAGCAGTTCTTC

clone size: .
V gene: TRBV9
D gene: .
J gene: TRBJ1-2
CDR3 protein: CASSGNRALYGYTF
CDR3 DNA: TGTGCCAGCAGCGGTAACAGGGCCCTCTATGGCTACACCTTC

clone size: .
V gene: TRBV7-3
D gene: TRBD1
J gene: TRBJ2-2
CDR3 protein: CASSLTGDRGYTGELFF
CDR3 DNA: TGTGCCAGCAGCTTAACTGGGGACAGGGGTTACACCGGGGAGCTGTTTTTT

clone size: .
V gene: TRBV12-3/TRBV12-4
D gene: .
J gene: TRBJ2-2
CDR3 protein: CASRFNTGELFF
CDR3 DNA: TGTGCCAGCAGATTTAACACCGGGGAGCTGTTTTTT

clone size: .
V gene: TRBV7-2
D gene: TRBD1
J gene: TRBJ1-4
CDR3 protein: CASSLAFTGGANEKLFF
CDR3 DNA: TGTGCCAGCAGCTTAGCCTTTACAGGGGGGGCTAATGAAAAACTGTTTTTT

clone size: once
V gene: TRBV5-8
D gene: .
J gene: TRBJ1-1
CDR3 protein: CASTRGGRGTEAFF
CDR3 DNA: TGTGCCAGCACCCGTGGGGGGCGAGGGACTGAAGCTTTCTTT

clone size: .
V gene: TRBV6-5
D gene: .
J gene: TRBJ2-7
CDR3 protein: CASSSPYCCF
CDR3 DNA: TGTGCCAGCAGTTCCCCGTACTGTTGCTTC

clone size: medium-sized
V gene: TRBV19
D gene: .
J gene: TRBJ1-4
CDR3 protein: CASTPFGGWDEKLFF
CDR3 DNA: TGTGCCAGTACCCCGTTTGGGGGCTGGGATGAAAAACTGTTTTTT

clone size: once
V gene: TRBV3-1/TRBV3-2
D gene: .
J gene: TRBJ2-2
CDR3 protein: CASSQDPGGGPGELFF
CDR3 DNA: TGTGCCAGCAGCCAAGATCCTGGGGGGGGGCCCGGGGAGCTGTTTTTT

clone size: .
V gene: TRBV10-1
D gene: .
J gene: TRBJ1-2
CDR3 protein: CASRSEGGLEDYGYTF
CDR3 DNA: TGCGCCAGCAGGAGTGAGGGGGGTTTAGAGGACTATGGCTACACCTTC

clone size: .
V gene: TRBV6-5
D gene: .
J gene: TRBJ1-2
CDR3 protein: CASRQNGGQYGYTF
CDR3 DNA: TGTGCCAGCAGGCAGAACGGGGGGCAATATGGCTACACCTTC

clone size: .
V gene: TRBV29-1
D gene: TRBD2
J gene: TRBJ2-3
CDR3 protein: CSVPDSGRTDTQYF
CDR3 DNA: TGCAGCGTGCCTGATAGCGGGAGGACAGATACGCAGTATTTT

clone size: .
V gene: TRBV29-1
D gene: .
J gene: TRBJ1-1
CDR3 protein: CSVARQPNTEAFF
CDR3 DNA: TGCAGCGTTGCGCGACAGCCGAACACTGAAGCTTTCTTT

clone size: once
V gene: TRBV12-3/TRBV12-4
D gene: TRBD1
J gene: TRBJ1-2
CDR3 protein: CASISQGDYGYTF
CDR3 DNA: TGTGCCAGCATTTCACAGGGGGACTATGGCTACACCTTC

clone size: .
V gene: TRBV3-1/TRBV3-2
D gene: .
J gene: TRBJ1-2
CDR3 protein: CASSQQFWDGRGVTPVSLRGYTF
CDR3 DNA: TGTGCCAGCAGCCAACAGTTTTGGGACGGCCGGGGGGTTACCCCGGTATCGCTACGGGGCTACACCTTC

clone size: .
V gene: TRBV5-3
D gene: TRBD1
J gene: TRBJ2-3
CDR3 protein: CARSLAPTGRLADTQYF
CDR3 DNA: TGTGCCAGAAGCTTGGCCCCGACAGGGCGGCTTGCAGATACGCAGTATTTT

clone size: .
V gene: TRBV19
D gene: .
J gene: TRBJ1-3
CDR3 protein: CASSMQVGSGNTIYF
CDR3 DNA: TGTGCCAGTAGTATGCAGGTGGGCTCTGGAAACACCATATATTTT

clone size: .
V gene: TRBV6-5
D gene: TRBD1
J gene: TRBJ1-6
CDR3 protein: CASRDRGHSPLHF
CDR3 DNA: TGTGCCAGCAGGGACAGGGGACACTCACCCCTCCACTTT

clone size: .
V gene: TRBV7-8
D gene: .
J gene: TRBJ2-6
CDR3 protein: CASRWTAGANVLTF
CDR3 DNA: TGTGCCAGCAGGTGGACTGCTGGGGCCAACGTCCTGACTTTC

clone size: .
V gene: TRBV18
D gene: TRBD1
J gene: TRBJ2-7
CDR3 protein: CASSLDGDRSTYEQYF
CDR3 DNA: TGTGCCAGCTCACTAGATGGGGACAGGAGTACCTACGAGCAGTACTTC

clone size: .
V gene: TRBV18
D gene: .
J gene: TRBJ2-5
CDR3 protein: CASSPAALGGETQYF
CDR3 DNA: TGTGCCAGCTCACCCGCCGCGTTGGGCGGGGAGACCCAGTACTTC

clone size: .
V gene: TRBV30
D gene: TRBD1
J gene: TRBJ2-7
CDR3 protein: CAWISRTGAYEQYF
CDR3 DNA: TGTGCCTGGATCTCACGGACAGGGGCTTACGAGCAGTACTTC

clone size: .
V gene: TRBV4-1
D gene: .
J gene: TRBJ2-4
CDR3 protein: CASGPGQPILLAKNIQYF
CDR3 DNA: TGCGCCAGCGGACCTGGACAGCCAATTCTCTTAGCCAAAAACATTCAGTACTTC

clone size: .
V gene: TRBV7-6
D gene: TRBD1
J gene: TRBJ2-7
CDR3 protein: CASSLGGGQGTHEQYF
CDR3 DNA: TGTGCCAGCAGCTTAGGAGGGGGACAGGGGACCCACGAGCAGTACTTC

clone size: .
V gene: TRBV13
D gene: TRBD2
J gene: TRBJ2-7
CDR3 protein: CASSYQDNSAGEQYF
CDR3 DNA: TGTGCCAGCAGCTACCAGGACAATTCAGCGGGAGAGCAGTACTTC

clone size: .
V gene: TRBV18
D gene: TRBD1
J gene: TRBJ2-5
CDR3 protein: CASSPQGATYQETQYF
CDR3 DNA: TGTGCCAGCTCACCGCAGGGGGCTACGTACCAAGAGACCCAGTACTTC

clone size: once
V gene: TRBV6-5
D gene: TRBD1
J gene: TRBJ2-1
CDR3 protein: CASSKDRVQFF
CDR3 DNA: TGTGCCAGCAGCAAAGACAGGGTTCAGTTCTTC

clone size: .
V gene: TRBV6-4
D gene: .
J gene: TRBJ1-3
CDR3 protein: CATSGGATGGNTIYF
CDR3 DNA: TGTGCCACCTCGGGGGGGGCGACCGGTGGAAACACCATATATTTT

clone size: .
V gene: TRBV30
D gene: .
J gene: TRBJ1-1
CDR3 protein: CAWSATPQANTEAFF
CDR3 DNA: TGTGCCTGGAGTGCAACCCCCCAAGCGAACACTGAAGCTTTCTTT

clone size: .
V gene: TRBV6-2/TRBV6-3
D gene: .
J gene: TRBJ1-1
CDR3 protein: CASSYGRVTEAFF
CDR3 DNA: TGTGCCAGCAGTTACGGGCGGGTCACTGAAGCTTTCTTT

clone size: .
V gene: TRBV29-1
D gene: TRBD1
J gene: TRBJ2-2
CDR3 protein: CSVRDRGRGYTGELFF
CDR3 DNA: TGCAGCGTACGGGACAGAGGCCGAGGCTACACCGGGGAGCTGTTTTTT

clone size: .
V gene: TRBV19
D gene: TRBD1
J gene: TRBJ1-6
CDR3 protein: CASSRGQVVSPLHF
CDR3 DNA: TGTGCCAGTAGTCGCGGACAGGTCGTTTCACCCCTCCACTTT

clone size: .
V gene: TRBV5-5
D gene: TRBD1
J gene: TRBJ1-1
CDR3 protein: CASSPGGTEAFF
CDR3 DNA: TGTGCCAGCAGTCCAGGGGGCACTGAAGCTTTCTTT

clone size: .
V gene: TRBV6-5
D gene: .
J gene: TRBJ2-5
CDR3 protein: CASSYSYGETQYF
CDR3 DNA: TGTGCCAGCAGTTACTCGTATGGGGAGACCCAGTACTTC

clone size: .
V gene: TRBV18
D gene: .
J gene: TRBJ1-4
CDR3 protein: CASSPTRAHEKLFF
CDR3 DNA: TGTGCCAGCTCACCGACACGGGCTCATGAAAAACTGTTTTTT

clone size: .
V gene: TRBV5-1
D gene: TRBD1
J gene: TRBJ2-1
CDR3 protein: CASSKNPGQTNNEQFF
CDR3 DNA: TGCGCCAGCAGCAAAAACCCGGGACAGACAAACAATGAGCAGTTCTTC

clone size: .
V gene: TRBV9
D gene: .
J gene: TRBJ2-1
CDR3 protein: CASSVAGANSYNEQFF
CDR3 DNA: TGTGCCAGCAGCGTAGCTGGGGCTAACTCCTACAATGAGCAGTTCTTC

clone size: once
V gene: TRBV5-6
D gene: .
J gene: TRBJ1-5
CDR3 protein: CASRFAGISNQPQHF
CDR3 DNA: TGTGCCAGCAGGTTCGCAGGGATTAGCAATCAGCCCCAGCATTTT

clone size: .
V gene: TRBV11-3
D gene: .
J gene: TRBJ2-2
CDR3 protein: CASSLGGAGDTGELFF
CDR3 DNA: TGTGCCAGCAGCTTAGGCGGGGCTGGGGACACCGGGGAGCTGTTTTTT

clone size: .
V gene: TRBV11-1
D gene: .
J gene: TRBJ2-5
CDR3 protein: CASSRPTTEETQYF
CDR3 DNA: TGTGCCAGCAGTCGGCCTACAACGGAAGAGACCCAGTACTTC

clone size: few
V gene: TRBV3-1/TRBV3-2
D gene: TRBD2
J gene: TRBJ2-2
CDR3 protein: CASSQGWLAGSTGELFF
CDR3 DNA: TGTGCCAGCAGCCAAGGGTGGCTAGCGGGAAGCACCGGGGAGCTGTTTTTT

clone size: once
V gene: TRBV10-1
D gene: .
J gene: TRBJ1-2
CDR3 protein: CASSERLGAGYTF
CDR3 DNA: TGCGCCAGCAGTGAGCGGTTAGGCGCGGGCTACACCTTC

clone size: .
V gene: TRBV7-3
D gene: TRBD1
J gene: TRBJ2-1
CDR3 protein: CASSLSDRGNEQFF
CDR3 DNA: TGTGCCAGCAGCTTATCGGACAGGGGCAATGAGCAGTTCTTC

clone size: .
V gene: TRBV18
D gene: TRBD1
J gene: TRBJ1-1
CDR3 protein: CASSRDRGGAFF
CDR3 DNA: TGTGCCAGCTCCCGGGACAGGGGGGGCGCTTTCTTT

clone size: .
V gene: TRBV5-1
D gene: .
J gene: TRBJ1-1
CDR3 protein: CASSLTGANTEAFF
CDR3 DNA: TGCGCCAGCAGCCTGACAGGAGCTAACACTGAAGCTTTCTTT

clone size: once
V gene: TRBV21-1
D gene: .
J gene: TRBJ1-2
CDR3 protein: CASSNVGRQYGYTF
CDR3 DNA: TGTGCCAGCAGCAACGTAGGAAGACAGTATGGCTACACCTTC

clone size: .
V gene: TRBV5-4
D gene: TRBD1
J gene: TRBJ1-4
CDR3 protein: CASSLEKGAANEKLFF
CDR3 DNA: TGTGCCAGCAGCTTGGAAAAGGGGGCAGCTAATGAAAAACTGTTTTTT

clone size: .
V gene: TRBV19
D gene: TRBD1
J gene: TRBJ2-7
CDR3 protein: CASSPSGTGGSYEQYF
CDR3 DNA: TGTGCCAGTAGTCCATCCGGAACAGGGGGCAGCTACGAGCAGTACTTC

clone size: .
V gene: TRBV11-2
D gene: .
J gene: TRBJ1-3
CDR3 protein: CASSPGVAGNTIYF
CDR3 DNA: TGTGCCAGCAGCCCAGGGGTAGCCGGAAACACCATATATTTT

clone size: .
V gene: TRBV7-8
D gene: TRBD2
J gene: TRBJ2-2
CDR3 protein: CASSLLAGFTGELFF
CDR3 DNA: TGTGCCAGCAGCTTACTAGCGGGGTTCACCGGGGAGCTGTTTTTT

clone size: .
V gene: TRBV19
D gene: TRBD1
J gene: TRBJ2-2
CDR3 protein: CASSPQPGQPETGELFF
CDR3 DNA: TGTGCCAGTAGTCCCCAACCGGGACAGCCCGAAACCGGGGAGCTGTTTTTT

clone size: .
V gene: TRBV30
D gene: .
J gene: TRBJ1-2
CDR3 protein: CAWSPDKNYGYTF
CDR3 DNA: TGTGCCTGGAGTCCCGACAAGAACTATGGCTACACCTTC